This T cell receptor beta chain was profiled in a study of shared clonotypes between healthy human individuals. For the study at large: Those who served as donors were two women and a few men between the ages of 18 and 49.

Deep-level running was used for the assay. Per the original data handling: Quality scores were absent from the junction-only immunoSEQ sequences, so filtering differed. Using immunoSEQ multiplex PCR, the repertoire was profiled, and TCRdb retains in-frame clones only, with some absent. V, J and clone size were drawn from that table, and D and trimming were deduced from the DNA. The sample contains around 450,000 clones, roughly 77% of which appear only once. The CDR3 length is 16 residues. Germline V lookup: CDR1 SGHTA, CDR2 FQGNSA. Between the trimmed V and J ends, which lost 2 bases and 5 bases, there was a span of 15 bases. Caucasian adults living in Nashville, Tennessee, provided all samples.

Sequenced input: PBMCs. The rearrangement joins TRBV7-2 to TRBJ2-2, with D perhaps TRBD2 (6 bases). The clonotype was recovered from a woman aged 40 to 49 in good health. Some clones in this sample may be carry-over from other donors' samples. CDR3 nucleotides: TGTGCCAGCAGCTTAAGCGGGCAGTCTGGGACCGGGGAGCTGTTTTTT. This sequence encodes CASSLSGQSGTGELFF.